This T cell receptor (beta chain) was sequenced in a study of CD8 T cells in Susac syndrome. The CDR3 is 12 amino acids. Germline values: CDR1 DFQATT, CDR2 SNEGSKA (reference sequence). Between the trimmed V and J ends, which lost 5 bases and 2 bases, there was a span of 6 bases. Reverse transcription used about 0.45 to 1 ug RNA and random hexamers. In TCRdb, the immunoSEQ multiplex PCR reads were re-called with MiXCR into one record per CDR3 protein. The sample records over 150,000 distinct CDR3 sequences, roughly 95% being singletons. Sequencing was carried out using CD4+ T cells from PBMCs. This clonotype was obtained from a human donor with Susac syndrome. The chain recombines TRBV20-1 with TRBJ1-4, with no clear D. The CDR3 region has the DNA TGCAGTGCTGGACGGACTAATGAAAAACTGTTTTTT. Protein product: CSAGRTNEKLFF.